These 24 T cell receptor beta chains came from one sample sequenced in a study of cytomegalovirus exposure and HLA in healthy donors. Repertoires were generated with immunoSEQ multiplex PCR, while TCRdb's copy carries only in-frame clones and drops some. This sample has 150,000 to 180,000 clones; 75% to 90% occur once, and the top ten carry around 22%. The sample taken for sequencing was PBMCs. The receptors derive from a man younger than 30 in good health and CMV-seropositive.

The chain has TRBV27 and TRBJ1-1; D perhaps matches TRBD1 (6 bases). Germline CDR1 and CDR2: MNHEY and SMNVEV (reference sequence). The CDR3 covers 13 residues. V lost 6 bases, J lost 5 bases, and 13 bases lay in between. This CDR3 is CASSRRGGTEAFF. As DNA, the CDR3 is TGTGCCAGCAGCCGCAGGGGAGGGACTGAAGCTTTCTTT.

This clone was seen a single time. This sequence joins TRBV2 and TRBJ2-5; D ambiguous. The V end lost 3 bases, the J end lost 5 bases, and 10 bases lay between the germline ends. Germline CDR1 is SNHLY and CDR2 is FYNNEI. The CDR3 is made up of 13 amino acids. CDR3 protein: CASSDGSEETQYF. The DNA for the CDR3 is TGTGCCAGCAGTGACGGGTCAGAGGAGACCCAGTACTTC.

The rearrangement links TRBV7-9 to TRBJ1-2, with D tentatively TRBD1 (6 bases). Trimming pared 5 bases from V and 4 bases from J, leaving 17 bases between. The CDR3 loop spans 15 amino acids. Germline loops: CDR1 SEHNR, CDR2 FQNEAQ (reference sequence). The CDR3 reads CASSPSGQRSYGYTF. CDR3 in DNA: TGTGCCAGCAGCCCCTCCGGACAGAGAAGCTATGGCTACACCTTC.

This chain connects TRBV9 to TRBJ1-4; D ambiguous. CDR1 and CDR2 from the germline V gene are SGDLS and YYNGEE. The CDR3 consists of 15 residues. Trimming removed 0 bases from V and 4 bases from J, with 10 bases in between. CDR3 DNA sequence: TGTGCCAGCAGCGTAGTTGTCGGTGGTAATGAAAAACTGTTTTTT. Translating gives CASSVVVGGNEKLFF.

The chain is built from TRBV4-2 and TRBJ2-1, with 10 bases matching TRBD1. Trimming at V came to 3 bases and at J to 7 bases, leaving 12 bases not matched to a gene. The germline V gene encodes CDR1 LGHNA and CDR2 YNFKEQ. This CDR3 contains 17 residues. This CDR3 is CASSHAPGQGTGNEQFF. In DNA, the CDR3 is TGTGCCAGCAGCCACGCTCCGGGACAGGGGACGGGGAATGAGCAGTTCTTC.

As concerns this clone: Other nucleotide sequences in the sample specify the same CDR3. V gene TRBV7-9 combines with J gene TRBJ2-5, with D uncertain. Trimming stripped 0 bases from V and 1 base from J, with 3 bases between. Germline V lookup: CDR1 SEHNR, CDR2 FQNEAQ (reference sequence). There are 13 residues in the CDR3. The CDR3, as DNA: TGTGCCAGCAGCTTAGCGAGCCAAGAGACCCAGTACTTC. This gives the protein CASSLASQETQYF.

V and J are TRBV7-9 and TRBJ2-1; tentatively, D is TRBD2 (5 bases). This CDR3 is 15 amino acids long. Germline CDR1 SEHNR, CDR2 FQNEAQ (reference sequence). The V end was cut by 2 bases, the J end by 8 bases, with 16 bases between. The DNA of the CDR3 is TGTGCCAGCAGCTTATTTGGGCTAGCAAGCGATGAGCAGTTCTTC. Protein product: CASSLFGLASDEQFF.

The chain uses TRBV11-2 and TRBJ1-1; D is unresolved. The V end lost 8 bases, the J end lost 1 base, and 14 bases lay between the germline ends. The CDR3 has 14 amino acids. Germline-derived CDR1 and CDR2 are SGHAT and FQNNGV. CDR3 region: CASGLHGQNTEAFF. CDR3 DNA: TGTGCCAGCGGACTACATGGTCAGAACACTGAAGCTTTCTTT.

This chain connects TRBV7-9 to TRBJ2-1; 8 nucleotides align to TRBD2. Per the germline V gene, CDR1 is SEHNR and CDR2 is FQNEAQ (reference sequence). V was pared by 0 bases and J by 5 bases, with 6 bases of the junction left unmatched. CDR3 size: 16 residues. CDR3 residues: CASSLAGREADNEQFF. CDR3 nucleotides: TGTGCCAGCAGCTTAGCGGGGCGGGAGGCGGACAATGAGCAGTTCTTC.

The genes are TRBV5-1 and TRBJ1-1; D ambiguous. The CDR3 has 15 residues. Trimming cost V 4 bases and J 2 bases, with 15 bases left between them. From germline, CDR1 is SGHRS and CDR2 YFSETQ. The CDR3 region is CASSPPNSPNTEAFF. The CDR3 DNA is TGCGCCAGCAGCCCGCCCAACTCCCCTAACACTGAAGCTTTCTTT.

The V call is TRBV18, the J call TRBJ2-3; 7 bases are a match to TRBD1. Losses at the gene ends were 0 bases for V and 3 bases for J; bases not matched to a gene: 3. This CDR3 comprises 15 residues. Germline loops: CDR1 KGHSH, CDR2 LQKENI. CDR3 in amino acids: CASSPPVRGTDTQYF. For the CDR3, the DNA is TGTGCCAGCTCACCACCGGTCAGGGGGACAGATACGCAGTATTTT.

This clone was counted between two and nine times. This chain uses TRBV10-2 with TRBJ1-5; 9 bases are shared with TRBD1. Per germline, CDR1 WSHSY and CDR2 SAAADI. V shed 5 bases, J shed 5 bases, and the junction held 1 base outside the gene matches. CDR3 length: 13 residues. CDR3 in DNA: TGCGCCAGCAGTACAGGGGGCGATCAGCCCCAGCATTTT. Translated, it gives CASSTGGDQPQHF.

V and J are TRBV7-2 and TRBJ1-3; the D gene is possibly TRBD1 (6 bases). Trimming cost V 2 bases and J 3 bases, with 8 bases left between them. The CDR3 is made up of 14 amino acids. Germline values: CDR1 SGHTA, CDR2 FQGNSA. As DNA, the CDR3 is TGTGCCAGCAGCTTACCAGGGGTTGGAAACACCATATATTTT. Its protein product is CASSLPGVGNTIYF.

This clone was seen just once. The chain joins TRBV27 to TRBJ1-1, with TRBD1 as a possible D gene (5 bases). Germline CDR1 reads MNHEY; CDR2 reads SMNVEV (reference sequence). The CDR3 has 15 amino acids. Trimming left V 5 bases short and J 4 bases short, with 17 bases between. The CDR3, as DNA: TGTGCCAGCAGTCTCTCGGGGGGGTGGGTCACTGAAGCTTTCTTT. Translating it yields CASSLSGGWVTEAFF.

The chain recombines TRBV7-2 with TRBJ2-3, with 12 bases fitting TRBD2. J lost 2 bases, V lost 5 bases, and 5 bases had no gene match. Germline V lookup: CDR1 SGHTA, CDR2 FQGNSA. The CDR3 loop spans 16 amino acids. The CDR3, as DNA: TGTGCCAGCAGCACGGGACTAGCGGGTTACACAGATACGCAGTATTTT. Translated, it gives CASSTGLAGYTDTQYF.

The rearrangement uses TRBV2 and TRBJ1-2; 7 positions match TRBD1. CDR3 length equals 16 residues. J gave up 4 bases and V 0 bases, and 8 bases lay outside the gene matches. Germline CDR1 is SNHLY and CDR2 is FYNNEI. This CDR3 is CASSEAQTGTPYGYTF. In DNA form, the CDR3 reads TGTGCCAGCAGTGAAGCGCAGACAGGGACTCCCTATGGCTACACCTTC.

The chain combines TRBV7-6 with TRBJ2-1; 12 nucleotides agree with TRBD2. Losses at the gene ends were 5 bases for V and 6 bases for J; bases not matched to a gene: 14. Germline CDR1 SGHVS, CDR2 FNYEAQ. This CDR3 comprises 18 residues. CDR3 region: CASSPFPVTSGGRNEQFF. In DNA form, the CDR3 reads TGTGCCAGCAGCCCTTTCCCGGTGACTAGCGGGGGTCGCAATGAGCAGTTCTTC.

This clone was seen a few times. V gene TRBV30 combines with J gene TRBJ1-2, with D hard to call. CDR3 length equals 12 residues. Trimming shortened V by 3 bases and J by 10 bases, and 15 bases separated the two germline ends. The germline gives CDR1 GTSNPN, CDR2 SVGIG (reference sequence). CDR3 sequence: CAWRTLPGNYTF. The CDR3 nucleotides read TGTGCCTGGAGGACCCTTCCGGGTAACTACACCTTC. Together with reference TRBV30 and TRBJ1-2, the CDR3 gives the full variable domain: SQTIHQWPATLVQPVGSPLSLECTVEGTSNPNLYWYRQAAGRGLQLLFYSVGIGQISSEVPQNLSASRPQDRQFILSSKKLLLSDSGFYLCAWRTLPGNYTFGSGTRLTVV.

The chain has TRBV25-1 and TRBJ1-2, with 8 bases lining up with TRBD1. The germline CDR1 and CDR2 sequences are MGHDK and SYGVNS. CDR3 length: 14 amino acids. The V segment lost 7 bases and the J segment 4 bases; nucleotides outside the gene matches: 8. The CDR3 spells CASTTGAGGYGYTF. The CDR3 DNA reads as TGTGCCAGCACGACAGGGGCCGGGGGCTATGGCTACACCTTC.

This chain links TRBV6-5 with TRBJ1-2; no clear D. CDR1 is MNHEY, CDR2 SVGAGI, per germline. The CDR3 consists of 14 residues. Between the trimmed V and J ends, which lost 2 bases and 4 bases, there was a span of 11 bases. CDR3 protein: CASSYGQHAYGYTF. CDR3 DNA: TGTGCCAGCAGTTACGGGCAGCATGCCTATGGCTACACCTTC.

The chain recombines TRBV19 with TRBJ2-7; a weak D match, TRBD2 (5 bases). The germline V gene has CDR1 LNHDA and CDR2 SQIVND (reference sequence). The CDR3 is 12 residues long. Trimming removed 6 bases at V and 1 base at J, with 7 bases between. CDR3 nucleotides: TGTGCCAGTAGCCCGGGGTCCTACGAGCAGTACTTC. Its translation: CASSPGSYEQYF. The full variable domain, rest sourced from reference TRBV19 and TRBJ2-7, is DGGITQSPKYLFRKEGQNVTLSCEQNLNHDAMYWYRQDPGQGLRLIYYSQIVNDFQKGDIAEGYSVSREKKESFPLTVTSAQKNPTAFYLCASSPGSYEQYFGPGTRLTVT.

The J gene is TRBJ2-2, the V gene TRBV7-2; tentative D call: TRBD2 (6 bases). Germline values: CDR1 SGHTA, CDR2 FQGNSA. This CDR3 comprises 16 residues. Deletions cut 3 bases from V and 6 bases from J, with 17 bases between. In DNA form, the CDR3 reads TGTGCCAGCAGCTTCTCGGGGGTCGGGATGGCCGGGGAGCTGTTTTTT. This gives the protein CASSFSGVGMAGELFF.

The chain has TRBV18 and TRBJ2-1; no reliable D call. This CDR3 spans 14 amino acids. Germline-derived CDR1 and CDR2 are KGHSH and LQKENI. The ends were cut back, 1 base at V and 7 bases at J, with 11 bases in the middle. CDR3 in DNA: TGTGCCAGCTCACCACTGGAGACTCAAAATGAGCAGTTCTTC. It translates to CASSPLETQNEQFF.

The rearrangement joins TRBV4-3 to TRBJ1-1; 8 nucleotides line up with TRBD1. The junction had 11 bases not matched to a gene; V was cut back by 0 bases and J by 5 bases. CDR1 LGHNA and CDR2 YSLEER come from the germline V gene. The CDR3 runs to 17 residues. This CDR3 reads CASSQDITGGRKTEAFF. The CDR3 DNA follows: TGCGCCAGCAGCCAAGATATAACAGGGGGACGGAAGACTGAAGCTTTCTTT.